This T cell receptor (beta chain) was captured in a study of vaccination and CD4 T cells after COVID-19. Cultured CD4+ T cell DNA was sequenced using the Oncomine TCR Beta short-read assay. Genomic DNA was taken out of cultured CD4+ T cells by extraction. TCRdb fed the PCR reads into MiXCR, producing one record per CDR3 protein. The sample shows under 20,000 distinct CDR3 sequences, under 30% of them seen only once. Treatment defined: roughly ten-day PBMC culture with coronavirus spike peptide pools or control peptides (ViraFEST assay). Peptide-pool expansion of antigen-specific T cells preceded TCR sequencing in ViraFEST. A note on this clonotype: Its antigen is still unknown.

The specimen was cultured CD4+ T cells from blood. The clonotype comes from a human donor with COVID-19.

The CDR3 sequence: CASSSTVANTGELFF. In nucleotides, the CDR3 is TGCGCCAGCAGCTCGACAGTAGCGAACACCGGGGAGCTGTTTTTT. This chain connects TRBV5-1 to TRBJ2-2, with D perhaps matching TRBD1 (5 bases). Trimming removed 3 bases at V and 0 bases at J, with 9 bases between. The V gene's germline CDR1 is SGHRS and CDR2 YFSETQ. The length of the CDR3 is 15 residues.